The sequence of this TCR beta chain was determined in a study of shared clonotypes between healthy human individuals. Only Caucasian adults living in Nashville, Tennessee made up the donor group. Turning to this clone: Its antigen remains unknown.

V was clipped by 3 bases and J by 0 bases; unmatched bases: 4. Germline lookup yields CDR1 SGHRS and CDR2 YFSETQ. This CDR3 is built from 15 residues. Study-level points and caveats: Represented genetic and exposure-history diversity was restricted by having few donors.

A deep-level run was used for the assay. Authors' data handling: There were no quality scores in the junction-only immunoSEQ sequences, so filtering differed. The table came from immunoSEQ multiplex PCR; TCRdb's copy has only in-frame clones and leaves some out. The V and J calls and clone size are taken from that table; D and trimming were inferred from the DNA. Here the sample spans fewer than 550,000 clones, 75% to 80% being singletons. The TCR originated in a woman aged 35 to 49 in good health. Some clones in this sample may be carry-over from other donors' samples. The sequencing input was PBMCs. V usage is TRBV5-1 and J usage is TRBJ2-3; 7 bases agree with TRBD1. In nucleotides, the CDR3 is TGCGCCAGCAGCTACGACAGGGTTAGCACAGATACGCAGTATTTT. As protein: CASSYDRVSTDTQYF.